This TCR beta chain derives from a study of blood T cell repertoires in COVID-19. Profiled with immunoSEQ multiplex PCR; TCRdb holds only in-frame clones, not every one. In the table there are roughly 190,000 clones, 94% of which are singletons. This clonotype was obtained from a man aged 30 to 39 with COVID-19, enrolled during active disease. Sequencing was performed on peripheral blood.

The CDR3 region is CASSDEQGHNSPLHF. CDR3 in DNA: TGCGCCAGCAGCGACGAGCAGGGTCATAATTCACCCCTCCACTTT. The V gene is TRBV10-2, the J gene TRBJ1-6, with D perhaps matching TRBD1 (5 bases). The CDR3 has 15 residues. The V end was cut by 6 bases, the J end by 5 bases, with 14 bases between. Germline-derived CDR1 and CDR2 are WSHSY and SAAADI.